This TCR beta chain was retrieved from a study of T cells in Graves' hyperthyroidism and ophthalmopathy. V was trimmed by 2 bases and J by 3 bases, leaving 14 bases between them. The germline V gene encodes CDR1 SGHAT and CDR2 FQNNGV. The CDR3 has 15 amino acids. The CDR3 regions of TCR beta were amplified from RNA transcripts. In the first-round RT-PCR of the TCR CDR3, the HTBI primer set was used. TCRdb fed the multiplex PCR reads into MiXCR, producing one record per CDR3 protein. Of some 530,000 distinct CDR3 sequences listed, approximately 23% are singletons. This clonotype was seen a handful of times.

The rearrangement links TRBV11-2 to TRBJ2-7, with D tentatively TRBD2 (5 bases). The receptor's source is a woman in her seventies with Graves' ophthalmopathy. What was sequenced was blood. CDR3 DNA sequence: TGTGCCAGCAGCTTAAGTAAGAACGGGATCTACGAGCAGTACTTC. Its translation: CASSLSKNGIYEQYF. The full variable domain, with the rest looked up from reference TRBV11-2 and TRBJ2-7, is EAGVAQSPRYKIIEKRQSVAFWCNPISGHATLYWYQQILGQGPKLLIQFQNNGVVDDSQLPKDRFSAERLKGVDSTLKIQPAKLEDSAVYLCASSLSKNGIYEQYFGPGTRLTVT.